The clone carrying this T cell receptor (beta chain) was seen at least ten times. The antigen is unknown. TCRdb passed the multiplex PCR reads through MiXCR, listing each CDR3 protein once. The sample has 150,000 to 200,000 distinct CDR3 sequences, 30% to 35% seen once. Breast cancer patients provided tissue from their axillary draining lymph nodes. The record originates from a study of breast tumors, draining lymph nodes, adjacent tissues. General study results and limits: Tumors had less TCR diversity than lymph nodes, more than nontumor tissue.

V gave up 3 bases and J gave up 0 bases, with 11 bases separating them. In germline, CDR1 is SNHLY, CDR2 FYNNEI. The CDR3 sequence is 16 residues long. Sequencing was carried out using axillary lymph node tissue. The J gene is TRBJ2-2, the V gene TRBV2; D is uncertain. This receptor was taken from a female donor with breast cancer. Some clones in this sample may be carry-over from other donors' samples. The CDR3 DNA reads as TGTGCCAGCAGTGACATACTCCGAGCGAACACCGGGGAGCTGTTTTTT. It specifies CASSDILRANTGELFF.